The 2 T cell receptor beta chains in this list originate from one sample, sequenced in a study of blood T cells in healthy people across ages. The second PCR ran about 6 to 12 cycles with a sample-barcoded 5' primer and J-beta primers. MiXCR was run by TCRdb on the 5' RACE reads, yielding one entry per CDR3 protein. The table includes hundreds of thousands of distinct CDR3 sequences, approximately 29% detected once. Sequenced material: blood. The receptors come from an elderly woman in good health.

This clonotype was counted many times. The chain carries TRBV10-3 and TRBJ1-2, with D possibly TRBD1 on 5 matching bases. The length of the CDR3 is 13 residues. The V and J ends lost 2 bases and 4 bases respectively, with 8 bases between them. From germline, CDR1 is ENHRY and CDR2 SYGVKD. CDR3 coding DNA: TGTGCCATCAGTGAGGACAGTTCCTATGGCTACACCTTC. Its translation is CAISEDSSYGYTF.

This clonotype was recorded a few times. A much larger clone lies one base from this, so it may be a read error. This rearrangement joins TRBV5-1 to TRBJ2-5; possible D gene TRBD1, 6 bases. Trimming shortened V by 4 bases and J by 11 bases, and 24 bases separated the two germline ends. Germline CDR1 SGHRS, CDR2 YFSETQ. The CDR3 covers 15 residues. Written as DNA, the CDR3 is TGCGCCAGCAGCCGGGACGGCAGGGGCCACAATGAGCAGTACTTC. As protein: CASSRDGRGHNEQYF.